Listed below are T cell receptor beta chains from one sample, sequenced in a study of cytomegalovirus exposure and HLA in healthy donors. The protocol was immunoSEQ multiplex PCR, while the TCRdb copy is restricted to in-frame clones and leaves out a portion. This table holds over 100,000 clones, 70% to 90% found once. Specimen: PBMCs. The origin of the receptors is a man aged 40-55 years in good health and CMV-seronegative. Each CDR3 is given with its conserved first and last residue. D genes are given only for firm matches. Clone size is not always given. Where it is, it says once, few, many or a class for expanded clones.

J,length,D,V,size,DNA,CDR3
TRBJ1-6,18,TRBD1,TRBV7-6,NA,TGTGCCAGCAGCTTACAGAGAGAAACAGGGGATCGTAATTCACCCCTCCACTTT,CASSLQRETGDRNSPLHF
TRBJ2-1,15,NA,TRBV4-1,NA,TGCGCCAGCAGCCAAGATCAGGGCCCCCCCAATGAGCAGTTCTTC,CASSQDQGPPNEQFF
TRBJ1-5,15,TRBD1,TRBV18,NA,TGTGCCAGCTCACCTGGGACAGGGAGCAATCAGCCCCAGCATTTT,CASSPGTGSNQPQHF
TRBJ1-3,15,TRBD1,TRBV7-9,NA,TGTGCCAGCAGCTCGCAGACAGGGGCTGGAAACACCATATATTTT,CASSSQTGAGNTIYF
TRBJ2-7,15,NA,TRBV5-1,NA,TGCGCCAGCAGCCCAACCGGGACAAGCGGATACGAGCAGTACTTC,CASSPTGTSGYEQYF
TRBJ1-1,15,NA,TRBV2,NA,TGTGCCGACTCGGGCGCGGGGGGGGCAAGTACTGAAGCTTTCTTT,CADSGAGGASTEAFF
TRBJ1-4,14,NA,TRBV15,NA,TGTGCCACCAGCAGTTTACGGGAAAATGAAAAACTGTTTTTT,CATSSLRENEKLFF
TRBJ2-7,13,TRBD1,TRBV19,NA,TGTGCCAGTAGGGACAGGGTGGGTTACGAGCAGTACTTC,CASRDRVGYEQYF
TRBJ1-3,14,NA,TRBV7-2,NA,TGTGCCAGCACCCTGGGGGGTACTGGAAACACCATATATTTT,CASTLGGTGNTIYF
TRBJ2-6,18,NA,TRBV4-2,few,TGTGCCAGCAGCCAAGATAGGCAGACACTTTGGGGGGCCAACGTCCTGACTTTC,CASSQDRQTLWGANVLTF
TRBJ2-5,16,NA,TRBV7-9,NA,TGTGCCAGCAGCTTAGTGTTCGGGGGGCGGGAAGAGACCCAGTACTTC,CASSLVFGGREETQYF
TRBJ1-5,15,TRBD1,TRBV7-9,NA,TGTGCCAGCAGCTTAGCGGGACAGGGGGTTCAGCCCCAGCATTTT,CASSLAGQGVQPQHF
TRBJ2-7,15,TRBD1,TRBV28,NA,TGTGCCAGCAGCCGTCGACAGGGCTTCATCTACGAGCAGTACTTC,CASSRRQGFIYEQYF
TRBJ1-2,15,NA,TRBV28,NA,TGTGCCAGCAGCCCCAATAGCCCCCGGGTCGGTGGCTACACCTTC,CASSPNSPRVGGYTF